A selection of T cell receptor beta chains follows, all from one sample in a study of spatial heterogeneity in lung cancer. TCRdb fed the 5' RACE reads into MiXCR, producing one record per CDR3 protein. Of roughly 17,000 distinct CDR3 sequences in the sample, about 9.1% are singletons; the top ten hold roughly a third. Source: PBMCs, taken at follow-up. The receptors here all came from a female donor with early-stage non-small cell lung cancer. CDR3s include the opening cysteine and the closing phenylalanine or tryptophan. The D gene is left open where the match is weak. Size is omitted from some rows. Given values are once, few, many or a class for expanded clones.

cdr3_nt: TGCGCCAGCAGCCAAGGGATTACAGGGGGCTACGAGCAGTACTTC; cdr3_aa: CASSQGITGGYEQYF; d_call: TRBD1; v_call: TRBV4-3; clone_size: many; j_call: TRBJ2-7
cdr3_nt: TGTGCCAGCAGTGAGCTAGCGGGGGGGCAAGATACGCAGTATTTT; cdr3_aa: CASSELAGGQDTQYF; d_call: TRBD2; v_call: TRBV6-1; clone_size: many; j_call: TRBJ2-3
cdr3_nt: TGTGCCAGCAGTAAAACTAGCGCCTCCTACAATGAGCAGTTCTTC; cdr3_aa: CASSKTSASYNEQFF; d_call: TRBD2; v_call: TRBV25-1; clone_size: many; j_call: TRBJ2-1
cdr3_nt: TGTGCCAGCAGTTGGGGACAGGGGGCTTTGACTGAAGCTTTCTTT; cdr3_aa: CASSWGQGALTEAFF; d_call: TRBD1; v_call: TRBV27; clone_size: many; j_call: TRBJ1-1
cdr3_nt: TGCAGTGCTAGGCCCGGGACAGGGGCCCGGGAGCTGTTTTTT; cdr3_aa: CSARPGTGARELFF; d_call: TRBD1; v_call: TRBV20-1; clone_size: -; j_call: TRBJ2-2
cdr3_nt: TGCGCCACCCGATCGGGCCGAGACACCGGGGAGCTGTTTTTT; cdr3_aa: CATRSGRDTGELFF; d_call: -; v_call: TRBV10-2; clone_size: many; j_call: TRBJ2-2
cdr3_nt: TGTGCCAGCAGCTTCCGGGACGACACAGATACGCAGTATTTT; cdr3_aa: CASSFRDDTDTQYF; d_call: -; v_call: TRBV11-1; clone_size: many; j_call: TRBJ2-3
cdr3_nt: TGTGCCAGCAACAGACGGGGTACAGATACGCAGTATTTT; cdr3_aa: CASNRRGTDTQYF; d_call: -; v_call: TRBV6-1; clone_size: -; j_call: TRBJ2-3
cdr3_nt: TGTGCCAGCAGCTTTTTAGGGCCCTACGAGCAGTACTTC; cdr3_aa: CASSFLGPYEQYF; d_call: -; v_call: TRBV11-2; clone_size: few; j_call: TRBJ2-7
cdr3_nt: TGTGCCAGCAGCCAAGACAGGGTCGGGAATGAGCAGTTCTTC; cdr3_aa: CASSQDRVGNEQFF; d_call: -; v_call: TRBV4-2; clone_size: many; j_call: TRBJ2-1
cdr3_nt: TGTGCCACCAGCATCCGGGGTGGAACCGGGGAGCTGTTTTTT; cdr3_aa: CATSIRGGTGELFF; d_call: -; v_call: TRBV15; clone_size: many; j_call: TRBJ2-2
cdr3_nt: TGCGCCAGCAGCGTCGACACAGATACGCAGTATTTT; cdr3_aa: CASSVDTDTQYF; d_call: -; v_call: TRBV5-1; clone_size: few; j_call: TRBJ2-3
cdr3_nt: TGCAGTGCTTCTGGACAGGGGGCCCTTATGAACTATGGCTACACCTTC; cdr3_aa: CSASGQGALMNYGYTF; d_call: TRBD1; v_call: TRBV20-1; clone_size: many; j_call: TRBJ1-2
cdr3_nt: TGCAGCGTTGGAGAAGGGCCGCAGCCCCAGCATTTT; cdr3_aa: CSVGEGPQPQHF; d_call: -; v_call: TRBV29-1; clone_size: many; j_call: TRBJ1-5
cdr3_nt: TGTGCCACCGGAGGGGACAGTAACTATGGCTACACCTTC; cdr3_aa: CATGGDSNYGYTF; d_call: TRBD1; v_call: TRBV24-1; clone_size: -; j_call: TRBJ1-2
cdr3_nt: TGTGCCAGCAGCTTAAAAGTGGGGGGCACAGATACGCAGTATTTT; cdr3_aa: CASSLKVGGTDTQYF; d_call: -; v_call: TRBV7-2; clone_size: many; j_call: TRBJ2-3
cdr3_nt: TGTGCCAGCAGCTTGGGTGCCAGGAACTATGGCTACACCTTC; cdr3_aa: CASSLGARNYGYTF; d_call: -; v_call: TRBV7-9; clone_size: few; j_call: TRBJ1-2
cdr3_nt: TGTGCCACCAGTGATACCAACAGGGACTATGGCTACACCTTC; cdr3_aa: CATSDTNRDYGYTF; d_call: -; v_call: TRBV24-1; clone_size: -; j_call: TRBJ1-2
cdr3_nt: TGTGCCAGCAGTTGCTCGAGGAACTACGAGCAGTACTTC; cdr3_aa: CASSCSRNYEQYF; d_call: -; v_call: TRBV6-5; clone_size: -; j_call: TRBJ2-7
cdr3_nt: TGCGCCAGCAGCTCCCAGGGGGCGAACAAAAACATTCAGTACTTC; cdr3_aa: CASSSQGANKNIQYF; d_call: TRBD1; v_call: TRBV5-1; clone_size: many; j_call: TRBJ2-4
cdr3_nt: TGCAGCGTTGGACAGGGGAAGAGAGATACGCAGTATTTT; cdr3_aa: CSVGQGKRDTQYF; d_call: TRBD1; v_call: TRBV29-1; clone_size: many; j_call: TRBJ2-3
cdr3_nt: TGTGCCAGCAGCAAGGGACAGGGGGACGAGCAGTACTTC; cdr3_aa: CASSKGQGDEQYF; d_call: TRBD1; v_call: TRBV13; clone_size: many; j_call: TRBJ2-7
cdr3_nt: TGTGCCATCAGTGAAGTACTCGGACTAGCCTACGAGCAGTACTTC; cdr3_aa: CAISEVLGLAYEQYF; d_call: TRBD2; v_call: TRBV10-3; clone_size: few; j_call: TRBJ2-7
cdr3_nt: TGTGCCAGCAGCTTAATAGGGGAAAGGAGAGTTGGCAATCAGCCCCAGCATTTT; cdr3_aa: CASSLIGERRVGNQPQHF; d_call: -; v_call: TRBV7-6; clone_size: many; j_call: TRBJ1-5
cdr3_nt: TGTGCCAGCAGCCAAGATCTAAGCGGGGGAGCAGATACGCAGTATTTT; cdr3_aa: CASSQDLSGGADTQYF; d_call: TRBD2; v_call: TRBV3-1; clone_size: many; j_call: TRBJ2-3
cdr3_nt: TGTGCCAGCAGTCGAACAGGGGGAGATGGTACTGAAGCTTTCTTT; cdr3_aa: CASSRTGGDGTEAFF; d_call: TRBD1; v_call: TRBV12-3/TRBV12-4; clone_size: few; j_call: TRBJ1-1
cdr3_nt: TGTGCCAGCAGAACAGCGGGGGGGCTGACAGATACGCAGTATTTT; cdr3_aa: CASRTAGGLTDTQYF; d_call: TRBD2; v_call: TRBV6-5; clone_size: many; j_call: TRBJ2-3
cdr3_nt: TGTGCCAGCAGTGACGAGACCTTCCAGGGGCCCCAGCATTTT; cdr3_aa: CASSDETFQGPQHF; d_call: -; v_call: TRBV6-4; clone_size: many; j_call: TRBJ1-5
cdr3_nt: TGTGCCAGCAGCTTAGAGCGCGGCCGGCACGAGCAGTACTTC; cdr3_aa: CASSLERGRHEQYF; d_call: -; v_call: TRBV11-2; clone_size: few; j_call: TRBJ2-7
cdr3_nt: TGTGCCAGCGGAGGACGGGGGGGGTCCCACGAGCAGTACTTC; cdr3_aa: CASGGRGGSHEQYF; d_call: TRBD2; v_call: TRBV12-3/TRBV12-4; clone_size: many; j_call: TRBJ2-7
cdr3_nt: TGTGCCAGCAGTTACTCGTCCAGCGGGAGTTCCTACGAGCAGTACTTC; cdr3_aa: CASSYSSSGSSYEQYF; d_call: TRBD2; v_call: TRBV6-2/TRBV6-3; clone_size: many; j_call: TRBJ2-7
cdr3_nt: TGTGCCAGCAAGGTTTACACGAACACTGAAGCTTTCTTT; cdr3_aa: CASKVYTNTEAFF; d_call: -; v_call: TRBV27; clone_size: many; j_call: TRBJ1-1
cdr3_nt: TGTGCCAGCAGGATAACAGGACTAGCGGGAGTCGAGCAGTACTTC; cdr3_aa: CASRITGLAGVEQYF; d_call: TRBD2; v_call: TRBV28; clone_size: -; j_call: TRBJ2-7
cdr3_nt: TGTGCCATCAGTGATGCCGGGGGGAGGTATGAGACCCAGTACTTC; cdr3_aa: CAISDAGGRYETQYF; d_call: TRBD2; v_call: TRBV10-3; clone_size: few; j_call: TRBJ2-5
cdr3_nt: TGCAGTGCTGAACCGGGACTAGCGGAGACCCAGTACTTC; cdr3_aa: CSAEPGLAETQYF; d_call: TRBD2; v_call: TRBV20-1; clone_size: -; j_call: TRBJ2-5
cdr3_nt: TGTGCCAGCAGACATGGACAGTTTGGATCGAACACTGAAGCTTTCTTT; cdr3_aa: CASRHGQFGSNTEAFF; d_call: -; v_call: TRBV12-3/TRBV12-4; clone_size: many; j_call: TRBJ1-1
cdr3_nt: TGTGCCAGCAGTTCCTCGTGGACTAGCTCCTACGAGCAGTACTTC; cdr3_aa: CASSSSWTSSYEQYF; d_call: TRBD2; v_call: TRBV28; clone_size: many; j_call: TRBJ2-7
cdr3_nt: TGTGCCAGCAGGAGGTCTGGGGCCAACGTCCTGACTTTC; cdr3_aa: CASRRSGANVLTF; d_call: -; v_call: TRBV7-9; clone_size: many; j_call: TRBJ2-6
cdr3_nt: TGTGCCAGTAGACCTCAGGGAGGTCAGAGCAATCAGCCCCAGCATTTT; cdr3_aa: CASRPQGGQSNQPQHF; d_call: -; v_call: TRBV19; clone_size: few; j_call: TRBJ1-5
cdr3_nt: TGTGCCAGCAGCCTGGTAGGGACACCCCTCGTAGATACGCAGTATTTT; cdr3_aa: CASSLVGTPLVDTQYF; d_call: -; v_call: TRBV7-2; clone_size: many; j_call: TRBJ2-3
cdr3_nt: TGTGCCAGCAGTTTAACGGGCTCTGGGGCCAACGTCCTGACTTTC; cdr3_aa: CASSLTGSGANVLTF; d_call: -; v_call: TRBV28; clone_size: few; j_call: TRBJ2-6
cdr3_nt: TGCGCCAGCAGCCAAGGACAGGGGGCTAGGACGCAGTATTTT; cdr3_aa: CASSQGQGARTQYF; d_call: TRBD1; v_call: TRBV4-1; clone_size: many; j_call: TRBJ2-3